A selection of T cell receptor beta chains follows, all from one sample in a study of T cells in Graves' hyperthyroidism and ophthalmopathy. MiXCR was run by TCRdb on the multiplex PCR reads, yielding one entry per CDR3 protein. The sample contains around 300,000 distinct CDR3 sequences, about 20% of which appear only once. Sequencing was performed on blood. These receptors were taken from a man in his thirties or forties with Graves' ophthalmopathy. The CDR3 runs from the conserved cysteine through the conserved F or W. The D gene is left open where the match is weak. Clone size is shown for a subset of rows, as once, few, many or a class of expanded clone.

CDR3aa: CASSEQGNTEAFF
CDR3nt: TGTGCCAGCAGTGAACAGGGGAACACTGAAGCTTTCTTT
d_gene: NA
v_gene: TRBV2
abundance: many
j_gene: TRBJ1-1

CDR3aa: CASSPGTSGSHEQFF
CDR3nt: TGTGCCAGCAGCCCTGGGACTAGCGGGAGCCATGAGCAGTTCTTC
d_gene: TRBD2
v_gene: TRBV28
abundance: many
j_gene: TRBJ2-1

CDR3aa: CASSPLSYNEQFF
CDR3nt: TGTGCCAGCTCACCACTCTCCTACAATGAGCAGTTCTTC
d_gene: NA
v_gene: TRBV18
abundance: few
j_gene: TRBJ2-1

CDR3aa: CASRIGAYEQYF
CDR3nt: TGTGCCAGCAGGATCGGAGCATACGAGCAGTACTTC
d_gene: NA
v_gene: TRBV28
abundance: few
j_gene: TRBJ2-7

CDR3aa: CASSIWQSSQASEAFF
CDR3nt: TGTGCCAGTAGTATCTGGCAGTCTTCGCAAGCATCTGAAGCTTTCTTT
d_gene: NA
v_gene: TRBV19
abundance: NA
j_gene: TRBJ1-1

CDR3aa: CASSFRGRGEKLFF
CDR3nt: TGTGCCAGCAGTTTCCGGGGGCGGGGTGAAAAACTGTTTTTT
d_gene: NA
v_gene: TRBV12-3/TRBV12-4
abundance: NA
j_gene: TRBJ1-4

CDR3aa: CASSLNPGTEKLFF
CDR3nt: TGTGCCAGCAGCTTGAATCCGGGTACTGAAAAACTGTTTTTT
d_gene: NA
v_gene: TRBV5-5
abundance: NA
j_gene: TRBJ1-4

CDR3aa: CASSWGGQQFF
CDR3nt: TGCGCCAGCAGCTGGGGGGGACAACAGTTCTTC
d_gene: NA
v_gene: TRBV5-1
abundance: many
j_gene: TRBJ2-1

CDR3aa: CAWNTQGYNEQFF
CDR3nt: TGTGCCTGGAATACCCAGGGGTACAATGAGCAGTTCTTC
d_gene: NA
v_gene: TRBV30
abundance: few
j_gene: TRBJ2-1

CDR3aa: CASRPGTGRIYEQYF
CDR3nt: TGTGCCAGCAGACCCGGGACAGGGAGGATCTACGAGCAGTACTTC
d_gene: TRBD1
v_gene: TRBV6-2/TRBV6-3
abundance: few
j_gene: TRBJ2-7

CDR3aa: CASSSLGAREQYF
CDR3nt: TGTGCCAGCAGCTCTTTGGGGGCCCGCGAGCAGTACTTC
d_gene: NA
v_gene: TRBV3-1
abundance: many
j_gene: TRBJ2-7

CDR3aa: CASRPTGTGYGNTIYF
CDR3nt: TGTGCCAGCAGACCCACCGGGACAGGGTACGGAAACACCATATATTTT
d_gene: TRBD1
v_gene: TRBV6-1
abundance: few
j_gene: TRBJ1-3

CDR3aa: CASSLEELLGPPGVVSMDTQYF
CDR3nt: TGTGCCAGCAGCTTAGAGGAACTCCTAGGCCCGCCGGGGGTTGTTTCGATGGATACGCAGTATTTT
d_gene: NA
v_gene: TRBV7-8
abundance: many
j_gene: TRBJ2-3

CDR3aa: CSASPGTQSSGNTIYF
CDR3nt: TGCAGTGCTAGCCCCGGGACACAGAGCTCTGGAAACACCATATATTTT
d_gene: NA
v_gene: TRBV20-1
abundance: few
j_gene: TRBJ1-3

CDR3aa: CASSYATGTAYEQYF
CDR3nt: TGTGCCAGCAGTTACGCCACCGGGACAGCCTACGAGCAGTACTTC
d_gene: TRBD1
v_gene: TRBV6-2/TRBV6-3
abundance: NA
j_gene: TRBJ2-7

CDR3aa: CASSTPETSGTENEQFF
CDR3nt: TGTGCCAGCAGTACGCCCGAGACTAGCGGGACGGAGAATGAGCAGTTCTTC
d_gene: TRBD2
v_gene: TRBV12-3/TRBV12-4
abundance: many
j_gene: TRBJ2-1

CDR3aa: CASSRGRQETQYF
CDR3nt: TGTGCCAGCAGTCGGGGCCGACAAGAGACCCAGTACTTC
d_gene: NA
v_gene: TRBV2
abundance: many
j_gene: TRBJ2-5

CDR3aa: CSALSSGATYEQYF
CDR3nt: TGCAGTGCCCTCAGTAGTGGGGCGACCTACGAGCAGTACTTC
d_gene: NA
v_gene: TRBV20-1
abundance: many
j_gene: TRBJ2-7

CDR3aa: CASSQPQGARFAFF
CDR3nt: TGTGCCAGCAGCCAGCCACAGGGGGCCCGGTTCGCTTTCTTT
d_gene: TRBD1
v_gene: TRBV3-1
abundance: NA
j_gene: TRBJ1-1

CDR3aa: CASSFRTSGAYEQYF
CDR3nt: TGTGCCAGCAGCTTTAGGACTAGCGGGGCGTACGAGCAGTACTTC
d_gene: TRBD2
v_gene: TRBV7-8
abundance: many
j_gene: TRBJ2-7

CDR3aa: CASSGAGAGELFF
CDR3nt: TGTGCCAGTAGTGGAGCGGGAGCCGGGGAGCTGTTTTTT
d_gene: TRBD2
v_gene: TRBV19
abundance: many
j_gene: TRBJ2-2

CDR3aa: CASSYSRTGAAYEQYF
CDR3nt: TGTGCCAGCAGTTACTCACGAACGGGAGCGGCTTACGAGCAGTACTTC
d_gene: NA
v_gene: TRBV6-2/TRBV6-3
abundance: few
j_gene: TRBJ2-7

CDR3aa: CASRPNQVRQPQHF
CDR3nt: TGTGCCAGCAGGCCAAACCAGGTCCGTCAGCCCCAGCATTTT
d_gene: NA
v_gene: TRBV6-2/TRBV6-3
abundance: NA
j_gene: TRBJ1-5

CDR3aa: CASRVPGPGEKLFF
CDR3nt: TGTGCCAGCAGAGTTCCCGGGCCGGGTGAAAAACTGTTTTTT
d_gene: NA
v_gene: TRBV28
abundance: few
j_gene: TRBJ1-4

CDR3aa: CASSLMVRNEQFF
CDR3nt: TGTGCCAGCAGTTTAATGGTCCGTAATGAGCAGTTCTTC
d_gene: NA
v_gene: TRBV27
abundance: NA
j_gene: TRBJ2-1

CDR3aa: CSGSDGKETQYF
CDR3nt: TGCAGTGGTTCGGACGGGAAAGAGACCCAGTACTTC
d_gene: NA
v_gene: TRBV20-1
abundance: many
j_gene: TRBJ2-5

CDR3aa: CSARDPGAGELFF
CDR3nt: TGCAGTGCTAGAGATCCTGGGGCCGGGGAGCTGTTTTTT
d_gene: NA
v_gene: TRBV20-1
abundance: many
j_gene: TRBJ2-2

CDR3aa: CSANSGPGLAEQFF
CDR3nt: TGCAGTGCCAACAGCGGGCCCGGGCTGGCGGAGCAGTTCTTC
d_gene: NA
v_gene: TRBV20-1
abundance: many
j_gene: TRBJ2-1

CDR3aa: CSVRKGTSNTGELFF
CDR3nt: TGCAGCGTTCGGAAGGGGACATCTAACACCGGGGAGCTGTTTTTT
d_gene: NA
v_gene: TRBV29-1
abundance: NA
j_gene: TRBJ2-2

CDR3aa: CASSLGDIYTEAFF
CDR3nt: TGTGCCAGCAGCTTAGGGGACATCTACACTGAAGCTTTCTTT
d_gene: NA
v_gene: TRBV7-9
abundance: few
j_gene: TRBJ1-1

CDR3aa: CASSGVSTDTQYF
CDR3nt: TGTGCCAGCAGCGGGGTTAGCACAGATACGCAGTATTTT
d_gene: NA
v_gene: TRBV11-3
abundance: many
j_gene: TRBJ2-3

CDR3aa: CASKTNSDEQYF
CDR3nt: TGTGCCAGCAAGACTAACTCAGACGAGCAGTACTTC
d_gene: NA
v_gene: TRBV2
abundance: many
j_gene: TRBJ2-7

CDR3aa: CSAYMGPNSPLHF
CDR3nt: TGCAGTGCCTACATGGGTCCTAATTCACCCCTCCACTTT
d_gene: NA
v_gene: TRBV20-1
abundance: few
j_gene: TRBJ1-6

CDR3aa: CATSDRGIAADTQYF
CDR3nt: TGTGCCACCAGTGACAGAGGGATTGCGGCAGATACGCAGTATTTT
d_gene: NA
v_gene: TRBV24-1
abundance: many
j_gene: TRBJ2-3

CDR3aa: CASARTYRKETQYF
CDR3nt: TGTGCCAGCGCCCGAACGTACCGAAAAGAGACCCAGTACTTC
d_gene: NA
v_gene: TRBV2
abundance: few
j_gene: TRBJ2-5

CDR3aa: CATSRTSGSGGQETQYF
CDR3nt: TGTGCCACCAGTAGGACTAGCGGTAGTGGGGGGCAAGAGACCCAGTACTTC
d_gene: TRBD2
v_gene: TRBV24-1
abundance: NA
j_gene: TRBJ2-5

CDR3aa: CASSLEAGGGTQYF
CDR3nt: TGTGCCAGCAGTTTAGAGGCGGGAGGGGGTACGCAGTATTTT
d_gene: TRBD2
v_gene: TRBV12-3/TRBV12-4
abundance: few
j_gene: TRBJ2-3

CDR3aa: CASRRQAANYGYTF
CDR3nt: TGTGCCAGCAGAAGACAGGCGGCTAACTATGGCTACACCTTC
d_gene: NA
v_gene: TRBV25-1
abundance: NA
j_gene: TRBJ1-2

CDR3aa: CASRGDFVPNSPLHF
CDR3nt: TGTGCCAGCAGGGGGGACTTCGTCCCTAATTCACCCCTCCACTTT
d_gene: NA
v_gene: TRBV6-2/TRBV6-3
abundance: NA
j_gene: TRBJ1-6

CDR3aa: CASRTPGTGSYEQYF
CDR3nt: TGTGCCAGCAGGACTCCCGGGACAGGGTCCTACGAGCAGTACTTC
d_gene: TRBD1
v_gene: TRBV6-1
abundance: once
j_gene: TRBJ2-7

CDR3aa: CATSDTGQSGYTF
CDR3nt: TGTGCCACCAGTGACACGGGACAGAGTGGCTACACCTTC
d_gene: TRBD1
v_gene: TRBV24-1
abundance: NA
j_gene: TRBJ1-2

CDR3aa: CASSLVGGGPYEQYF
CDR3nt: TGTGCCAGCAGCTTAGTTGGAGGGGGTCCCTACGAGCAGTACTTC
d_gene: NA
v_gene: TRBV7-2
abundance: many
j_gene: TRBJ2-7

CDR3aa: CSANSLNTEAFF
CDR3nt: TGCAGTGCTAATTCCTTGAACACTGAAGCTTTCTTT
d_gene: NA
v_gene: TRBV20-1
abundance: NA
j_gene: TRBJ1-1

CDR3aa: CASSSSDRVAGYTF
CDR3nt: TGTGCCAGCAGCTCATCGGACAGGGTGGCCGGCTACACCTTC
d_gene: TRBD1
v_gene: TRBV7-9
abundance: few
j_gene: TRBJ1-2

CDR3aa: CASSQEGLAGSYEQYF
CDR3nt: TGCGCCAGCAGCCAAGAAGGACTAGCGGGATCCTACGAGCAGTACTTC
d_gene: TRBD2
v_gene: TRBV4-1
abundance: NA
j_gene: TRBJ2-7

CDR3aa: CSAQRDNSNQPQHF
CDR3nt: TGCAGTGCTCAACGGGACAACAGCAATCAGCCCCAGCATTTT
d_gene: NA
v_gene: TRBV20-1
abundance: many
j_gene: TRBJ1-5